The next 15 T cell receptor beta chains were all read from a single sample in a study of control samples from healthy donors and cancer patients. Here immunoSEQ multiplex PCR was the method, and the copy in TCRdb shows in-frame clones only, minus some. The sample lists 150,000 to 200,000 clones, 91% occurring once. The sequenced sample was blood. These receptors were collected from a woman in her 30s in good health.

The V and J genes are TRBV9 and TRBJ2-2, with D tentatively TRBD1 or TRBD2 (5 bases each). Germline CDR1 and CDR2: SGDLS and YYNGEE. The CDR3 runs 13 residues. V gave up 4 bases and J gave up 5 bases, with 9 bases separating them. As DNA, the CDR3 is TGTGCCAGCAGCTGGGGCGGGACCGGGGAGCTGTTTTTT. Its protein is CASSWGGTGELFF. Drawing the rest from reference TRBV9 and TRBJ2-2, the complete variable domain is DSGVTQTPKHLITATGQRVTLRCSPRSGDLSVYWYQQSLDQGLQFLIQYYNGEERAKGNILERFSAQQFPDLHSELNLSSLELGDSALYFCASSWGGTGELFFGEGSRLTVL.

For the CDR3, the DNA is TGTGCCAGCTCAGAAAGGGCCACAGATACGCAGTATTTT. Protein: CASSERATDTQYF. The chain couples TRBV18 to TRBJ2-3; D is undetermined. From germline, CDR1 is KGHSH and CDR2 LQKENI. This CDR3 spans 13 amino acids. Trimming shortened V by 5 bases and J by 2 bases, and 8 bases separated the two germline ends.

For this clone: Sequence at one end of the junction differs from germline and may be a read error. The rearrangement joins TRBV11-3 to TRBJ2-5, with D perhaps matching TRBD2 (5 bases). Germline CDR1 and CDR2: SGHNT and YENEEA. The CDR3 is made up of 14 amino acids. CDR3 coding DNA: TGTGCCAGCAGCTTATCAGAACTAGAAGAGTCCCAGTACTTC. Translation gives CASSLSELEESQYF.

This clone is a singleton in its sample. This sequence joins TRBV9 and TRBJ1-1; the match to TRBD1 covers 8 bases. V shed 5 bases and J 6 bases; nucleotides not matched to a gene: 6. The V gene's germline CDR1 is SGDLS and CDR2 YYNGEE. The CDR3 has 13 residues. The CDR3 sequence: CASSPDRDSEAFF. CDR3 in DNA: TGTGCCAGCAGTCCGGACAGGGATTCTGAAGCTTTCTTT.

In this sample, this clone turned up once. The chain uses TRBV1 and TRBJ2-3; the table names TRBD2, a call not compared with the DNA. TRBV1 is a listed pseudogene. The CDR3 is 17 amino acids. In nucleotides, the CDR3 is TGCACCAGCAGCGGACTAGCGGGGGGGCCGGGTCCAGATACGCAGTATTTT. Residues: CTSSGLAGGPGPDTQYF.

The chain joins TRBV27 to TRBJ2-7; D unresolved. The CDR3 runs 13 residues. CDR1 and CDR2 (germline): MNHEY, SMNVEV (reference sequence). Trimming took 0 bases from V and 3 from J, leaving 6 bases between them. For the CDR3, the DNA is TGTGCCAGCAGTTTATCGAGGCGCTACGAGCAGTACTTC. Translated: CASSLSRRYEQYF.

This chain joins TRBV7-9 and TRBJ2-1, with D possibly TRBD2 on 6 matching bases. The V end lost 1 base, the J end lost 3 bases, and 10 bases lay between the germline ends. The germline CDR1 and CDR2 sequences are SEHNR and FQNEAQ (reference sequence). The CDR3 runs 15 residues. The CDR3 DNA is TGTGCCAGCAGCTTAGGACTAGACCTCTACAATGAGCAGTTCTTC. Amino acids: CASSLGLDLYNEQFF.

The gene calls are TRBV18 and TRBJ1-2; 10 nucleotides match TRBD1. V was clipped by 3 bases and J by 7 bases; unmatched bases: 5. Germline CDR1 and CDR2: KGHSH and LQKENI. CDR3 size: 14 residues. CDR3 in amino acids: CASSPDRGPFGYTF. The CDR3 DNA reads TGTGCCAGCTCACCCGACAGGGGGCCCTTTGGCTACACCTTC. The full variable domain, completed using reference TRBV18 and TRBJ1-2, is NAGVMQNPRHLVRRRGQEARLRCSPMKGHSHVYWYRQLPEEGLKFMVYLQKENIIDESGMPKERFSAEFPKEGPSILRIQQVVRGDSAAYFCASSPDRGPFGYTFGSGTRLTVV.

This chain joins TRBV9 and TRBJ2-1; 10 nucleotides line up with TRBD2. The trim removed 4 bases at V and 7 bases at J, leaving 8 bases unmatched. The CDR3 is 15 amino acids. Germline V gives CDR1 SGDLS, CDR2 YYNGEE. The CDR3 coding sequence is TGTGCCAGCAGCCCGACTAGCGGGCGGGGGAATGAGCAGTTCTTC. As protein: CASSPTSGRGNEQFF.

V gene TRBV15 combines with J gene TRBJ1-1; D gene unclear. Germline V gives CDR1 LNHNV, CDR2 YYDKDF (reference sequence). Trimming shortened V by 0 bases and J by 1 base, and 12 bases separated the two germline ends. The CDR3 has 16 residues. The CDR3 nucleotides are TGTGCCACCAGCAGAGATTGGTTCGGAGGGAACACTGAAGCTTTCTTT. Translation gives CATSRDWFGGNTEAFF.

About this clone: Other DNA sequences in this specimen translate into the identical CDR3. The chain joins TRBV10-3 to TRBJ2-7, with D perhaps matching TRBD1 (5 bases). Trimming removed 3 bases at V and 2 bases at J, with 5 bases between. The CDR3 length is 12 residues. Germline values: CDR1 ENHRY, CDR2 SYGVKD. CDR3 sequence reads: CAISDRAYEQYF. Written as DNA, the CDR3 is TGTGCCATCAGTGACAGGGCCTACGAGCAGTACTTC.

The J gene is TRBJ1-5, the V gene TRBV11-2; D not certain. The V end lost 1 base, the J end lost 1 base, and 8 bases lay between the germline ends. CDR1 and CDR2 from the germline V gene are SGHAT and FQNNGV. The CDR3 contains 15 residues. The CDR3 coding sequence is TGTGCCAGCAGCTTAGTCCCAGGCAGCAATCAGCCCCAGCATTTT. Its translation is CASSLVPGSNQPQHF. Filled out from reference TRBV11-2 and TRBJ1-5, the complete variable domain reads EAGVAQSPRYKIIEKRQSVAFWCNPISGHATLYWYQQILGQGPKLLIQFQNNGVVDDSQLPKDRFSAERLKGVDSTLKIQPAKLEDSAVYLCASSLVPGSNQPQHFGDGTRLSIL.

The chain recombines TRBV10-2 with TRBJ2-7; unclear D gene. The V end was cut by 2 bases, the J end by 2 bases, with 4 bases between. This CDR3 is built from 12 residues. Per the germline V gene, CDR1 is WSHSY and CDR2 is SAAADI. CDR3 sequence reads: CASSEGPYEQYF. CDR3 in DNA: TGCGCCAGCAGTGAGGGACCCTACGAGCAGTACTTC.

The chain joins TRBV18 to TRBJ2-2, with 8 positions matching TRBD1. The V gene end was trimmed by 8 bases and the J gene end by 7 bases; junction bases not matched to a gene: 12. CDR1 is KGHSH, CDR2 LQKENI, per germline. This CDR3 comprises 15 residues. CDR3 DNA sequence: TGTGCCAGCCCAATCCCGGGACAGGAGAACGGGGAGCTGTTTTTT. Its protein product is CASPIPGQENGELFF.

This clone was counted a single time. This rearrangement joins TRBV6-5 to TRBJ1-5; no clear D gene. The CDR3 is 14 residues long. Germline CDR1 MNHEY, CDR2 SVGAGI. V was trimmed by 8 bases and J by 1 base, leaving 12 bases between them. The CDR3 bases are TGTGCCAGCTGCCGGGAGGACAGCAATCAGCCCCAGCATTTT. It codes for CASCREDSNQPQHF.